This is a list of T cell receptor beta chains from one sample in a study of CD8+ T cells in alopecia areata. The protocol was immunoSEQ multiplex PCR, while the TCRdb copy is restricted to in-frame clones and leaves out a portion. Of under 350,000 clones listed, roughly 64% are singletons. The starting material was CD4+ T cells sorted from blood, obtained at week 24, from a patient treated with tofacitinib. Receptor source: a human donor with alopecia areata. The CDR3 runs from the conserved cysteine through the conserved F or W. D genes are given only for firm matches. The size of a clone is reported for some rows only, either as once, few or many, or as a class for expanded clones.

j_call,d_call,v_call,clone_size,cdr3_aa,cdr3_nt
TRBJ2-1,NA,TRBV5-4,NA,CASSHTAEQFF,TGCGCCAGCAGCCACACAGCTGAGCAGTTCTTC
TRBJ2-1,NA,TRBV4-3,NA,CASSQALYNEQFF,TGCGCCAGCAGCCAAGCCCTGTACAATGAGCAGTTCTTC
TRBJ1-2,NA,TRBV15,NA,CATSGRSANYGYTF,TGTGCCACCAGCGGAAGGTCAGCTAACTATGGCTACACCTTC
TRBJ1-3,TRBD1,TRBV6-6,NA,CAIRQGIENTIYF,TGTGCCATCAGACAGGGGATCGAAAACACCATATATTTT
TRBJ1-6,NA,TRBV30,once,CAWSTVRDSPLHF,TGTGCCTGGAGTACTGTGAGGGATTCACCCCTCCACTTT
TRBJ2-5,TRBD2,TRBV5-6,once,CASSFGTSVEETQYF,TGTGCCAGCAGCTTCGGGACTAGCGTAGAAGAGACCCAGTACTTC
TRBJ1-1,NA,TRBV2,NA,CASTRDMNTEAFF,TGTGCCAGCACAAGGGACATGAACACTGAAGCTTTCTTT
TRBJ2-5,NA,TRBV15,NA,CATSLTSQETQYF,TGTGCCACCAGCTTGACAAGCCAAGAGACCCAGTACTTC
TRBJ2-6,NA,TRBV30,NA,CARDPGNSGANVLTF,TGTGCCCGGGACCCCGGGAACTCTGGGGCCAACGTCCTGACTTTC
TRBJ1-1,NA,TRBV30,NA,CAWSRERGTEAFF,TGTGCCTGGAGTAGGGAAAGGGGAACTGAAGCTTTCTTT
TRBJ1-2,TRBD1,TRBV7-2,NA,CASSSLRGGAPDYGYTF,TGTGCCAGCAGCTCCCTCAGGGGGGGCGCCCCCGACTATGGCTACACCTTC
TRBJ2-3,NA,TRBV18,NA,CASSPPNPDTQYF,TGTGCCAGCTCACCACCTAACCCAGATACGCAGTATTTT
TRBJ1-1,NA,TRBV29-1,few,CSVPPSRQETNTEAFF,TGCAGCGTTCCCCCCTCACGACAGGAGACGAACACTGAAGCTTTCTTT
TRBJ1-2,TRBD1,TRBV5-4,NA,CASSFRFGTGALGYTF,TGTGCCAGCAGCTTTCGGTTCGGTACAGGGGCTCTTGGCTACACCTTC
TRBJ2-2,TRBD1,TRBV2,once,CASSRGRNTGELFF,TGTGCCAGCAGCAGGGGGCGGAACACCGGGGAGCTGTTTTTT